The clone carrying this T cell receptor (beta chain) was found a few times. CDR3 length: 14 residues. Germline V gives CDR1 KGHSH, CDR2 LQKENI. V gave up 6 bases and J gave up 6 bases; unmatched junction bases: 8. This specimen belongs to a study of cytomegalovirus exposure and HLA in healthy donors. PCR was performed using 60 Vbeta and 13 Jbeta primers. Profiling relied on immunoSEQ multiplex PCR, and the TCRdb table lists in-frame clones only, not all of them. The sample contains over 150,000 clones, 70% to 90% of which appear only once. V is TRBV18 and J is TRBJ1-1; 9 bases fit TRBD1. This receptor was taken from a man younger than 40 in good health and CMV-seropositive. The source material was PBMCs. The CDR3 sequence: CASSPWTGAAEAFF. For the CDR3, the DNA is TGTGCCAGCTCGCCGTGGACAGGGGCCGCTGAAGCTTTCTTT.